Sequencing of this T cell receptor beta chain was carried out in a study of cytomegalovirus exposure and HLA in healthy donors (dated by TCRdb to 2016 to 2017). For context, the study as a whole: According to a later analysis, one platform produced both the roughly 120 validation repertoires and the approximately 660 repertoires of the first cohort. The aim of the study was to test whether cataloging public T cell receptors could identify signatures of past pathogen exposure. Besides the first cohort of under 700 subjects, a separate validation cohort made up of 120 different subjects was used. To predict cytomegalovirus infection status, the study brought together high-throughput TCR immunosequencing, statistical association of individual TCRs with disease status, and machine learning. The research as a whole found: Subsequent analysis determined that TCRs grouped into clusters in the first cohort also showed a tendency toward co-occurrence across the 120 validation repertoires, and 90% to 95% of cluster scores exceeded 0. A few of the identified cytomegalovirus-associated TCR beta chains were confirmed in vitro to be specific for cytomegalovirus antigens. The authors suggested that the approach could potentially be generalized to other disease states and immunological phenotypes. Cytomegalovirus status was reported to be diagnosed by the classifier with high specificity and sensitivity in both the original and validation cohorts. Across donors, most TCR sequences were observed very rarely, whereas some public TCRs were present in many individuals. The validation cohort had no HLA typing available for a later analysis, so co-occurrence within that cohort was assessed over all 130 or so repertoires. A total of 150 to 200 TCR beta chains were listed by the study as associated with cytomegalovirus.

Libraries were constructed by the immunoSEQ multiplex PCR assay. The paper's data handling went like this. To diagnose cytomegalovirus status from the catalog of TCR beta chain sequences, a statistical classification framework was built. TCRdb holds this immuneACCESS table with in-frame rearrangements only. Some clones are missing; in checked studies, unresolved V genes explain under half, and the rest has no known cause. Clone size and the V and J calls come from that table; the DNA yielded D and trimming. This sample has 55,000 to 75,000 clones in its table, and approximately 93% of those were observed once. About 4.1% of the sample goes to the ten largest clones. CDR1 and CDR2, looked up from the germline V gene, are SGDLS and YYNGEE. From the cysteine through the phenylalanine, the CDR3 covers 15 amino acids. The sequence is cut down to CDR3 DNA, 45 bases in frame from base 1. V drops 4 bases and J drops 1 base, leaving 14 bases in between.

The donors belonged to the validation cohort of around 130 subjects, which was separate from the approximately 700-subject first cohort. On this clone: There is no known antigen for this receptor. The record has no base qualities; no much larger clone is one base away.

The clonotype originates from a man aged 18 to 29 in good health and CMV-seropositive. The sequence links TRBV9 to TRBJ1-1; perhaps TRBD1 is the D gene, with 5 bases matching. The sequenced sample was PBMCs. The DNA sequence is given as TGTGCCAGCAGCACGCAAGACAGCCAGAACACTGAAGCTTTCTTT. It encodes CASSTQDSQNTEAFF.